Listed here is a single TCR beta chain. No antigen is known for it. The CDR3 runs to 14 residues. V lost 8 bases, J lost 7 bases, and 8 bases stayed unmatched. Germline CDR1 reads MNHEY; CDR2 reads SMNVEV (reference sequence). This sample is drawn from a study of shared clonotypes between healthy human individuals. Study results and limitations: Generation probability values for non-shared clonotypes were lower than those for clonotypes shared by all four donors.

The table came from immunoSEQ multiplex PCR; TCRdb's copy has only in-frame clones and leaves some out. The data show approximately 2.5 million clones, roughly 93% seen once. CD45RA+ naive and CD45RA-negative memory subsets were separated from CD4+ cells. This sequence was found in a man aged 18 to 30 in good health. Some clones in this sample may be carry-over from other donors' samples. This sequence joins TRBV27 and TRBJ2-3; TRBD2 aligns across 11 bases. Sequenced: naive CD4+ T cells from PBMCs. Sample subset: CD45RA+ positively selected. The CDR3 DNA reads TGTGCCAGCCGCCGACTAGCGGGAATGAATACGCAGTATTTT. Protein: CASRRLAGMNTQYF.